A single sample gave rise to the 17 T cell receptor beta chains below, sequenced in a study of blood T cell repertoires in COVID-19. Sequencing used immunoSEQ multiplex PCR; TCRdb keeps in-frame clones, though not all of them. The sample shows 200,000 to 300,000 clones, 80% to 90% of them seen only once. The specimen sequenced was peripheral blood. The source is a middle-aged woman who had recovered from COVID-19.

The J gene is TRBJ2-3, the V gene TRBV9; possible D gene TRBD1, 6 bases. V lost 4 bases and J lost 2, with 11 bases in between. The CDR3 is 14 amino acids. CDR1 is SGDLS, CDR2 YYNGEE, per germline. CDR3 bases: TGTGCCAGCAGCACAGGGATACCCACAGATACGCAGTATTTT. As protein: CASSTGIPTDTQYF. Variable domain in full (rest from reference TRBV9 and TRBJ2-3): DSGVTQTPKHLITATGQRVTLRCSPRSGDLSVYWYQQSLDQGLQFLIQYYNGEERAKGNILERFSAQQFPDLHSELNLSSLELGDSALYFCASSTGIPTDTQYFGPGTRLTVL.

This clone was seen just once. CDR3 sequence reads: CASSLTQGQETQYF. In nucleotides, the CDR3 is TGTGCCAGCTCACTCACACAGGGTCAAGAGACCCAGTACTTC. The chain links TRBV18 to TRBJ2-5, with D maybe TRBD1 (6 bases). This CDR3 has 14 residues. Germline V CDR1 and CDR2: KGHSH, LQKENI. The V gene lost 4 bases and the J gene lost 2 bases, with 11 bases spanning the gap.

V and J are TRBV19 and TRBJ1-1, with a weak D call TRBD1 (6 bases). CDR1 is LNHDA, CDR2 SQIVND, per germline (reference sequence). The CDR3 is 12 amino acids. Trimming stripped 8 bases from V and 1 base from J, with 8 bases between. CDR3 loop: CASATGNTEAFF. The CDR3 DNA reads TGTGCCAGTGCGACAGGGAACACTGAAGCTTTCTTT.

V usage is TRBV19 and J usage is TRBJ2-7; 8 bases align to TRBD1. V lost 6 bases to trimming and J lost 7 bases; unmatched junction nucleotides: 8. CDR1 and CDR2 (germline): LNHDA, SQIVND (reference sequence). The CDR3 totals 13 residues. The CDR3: CASRSGQGGEQYF. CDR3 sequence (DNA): TGTGCCAGTAGGAGCGGACAGGGTGGGGAGCAGTACTTC.

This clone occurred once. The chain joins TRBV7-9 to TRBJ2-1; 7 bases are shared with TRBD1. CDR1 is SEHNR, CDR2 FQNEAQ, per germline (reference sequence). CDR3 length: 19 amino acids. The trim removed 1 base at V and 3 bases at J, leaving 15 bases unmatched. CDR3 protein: CASSLGGSWDSRDYNEQFF. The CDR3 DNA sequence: TGTGCCAGCAGCTTAGGGGGCTCCTGGGACAGCCGAGACTACAATGAGCAGTTCTTC.

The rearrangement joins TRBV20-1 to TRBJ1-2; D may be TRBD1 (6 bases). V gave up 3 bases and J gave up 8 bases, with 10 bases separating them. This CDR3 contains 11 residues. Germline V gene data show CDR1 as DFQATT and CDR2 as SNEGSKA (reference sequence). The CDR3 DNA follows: TGCAGTGCTAGTTTAGGGGGAGGCTACACCTTC. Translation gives CSASLGGGYTF.

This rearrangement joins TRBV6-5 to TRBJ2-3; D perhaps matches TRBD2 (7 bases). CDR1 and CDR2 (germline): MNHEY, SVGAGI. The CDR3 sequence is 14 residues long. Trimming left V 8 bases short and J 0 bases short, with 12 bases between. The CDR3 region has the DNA TGTGCCAGCGGGGGGCGGGGGAGCACAGATACGCAGTATTTT. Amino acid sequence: CASGGRGSTDTQYF.

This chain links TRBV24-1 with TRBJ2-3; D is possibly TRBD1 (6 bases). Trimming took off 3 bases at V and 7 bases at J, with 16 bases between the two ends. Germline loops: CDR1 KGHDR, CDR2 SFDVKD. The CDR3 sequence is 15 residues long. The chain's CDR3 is CATSDPTDSQNTQYF. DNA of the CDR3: TGTGCCACCAGTGATCCGACGGACAGCCAGAATACGCAGTATTTT.

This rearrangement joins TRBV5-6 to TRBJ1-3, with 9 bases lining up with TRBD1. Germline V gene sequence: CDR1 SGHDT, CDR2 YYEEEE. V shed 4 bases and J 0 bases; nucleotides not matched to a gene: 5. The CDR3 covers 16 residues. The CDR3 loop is CASSLDRGDSGNTIYF. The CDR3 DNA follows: TGTGCCAGCAGCCTGGACAGGGGTGACTCTGGAAACACCATATATTTT. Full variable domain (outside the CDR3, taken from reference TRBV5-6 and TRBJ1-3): DAGVTQSPTHLIKTRGQQVTLRCSPKSGHDTVSWYQQALGQGPQFIFQYYEEEERQRGNFPDRFSGHQFPNYSSELNVNALLLGDSALYLCASSLDRGDSGNTIYFGEGSWLTVV.

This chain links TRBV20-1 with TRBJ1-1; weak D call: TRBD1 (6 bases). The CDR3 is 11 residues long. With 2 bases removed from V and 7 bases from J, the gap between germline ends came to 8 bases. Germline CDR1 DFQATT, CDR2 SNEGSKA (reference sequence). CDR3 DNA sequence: TGCAGTGCTAGACAGGACAGTGAAGCTTTCTTT. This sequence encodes CSARQDSEAFF.

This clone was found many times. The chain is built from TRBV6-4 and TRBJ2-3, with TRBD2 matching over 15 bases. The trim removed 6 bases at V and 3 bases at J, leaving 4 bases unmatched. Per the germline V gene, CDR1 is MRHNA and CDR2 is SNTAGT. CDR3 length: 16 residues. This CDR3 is CASSSGTSGGTDTQYF. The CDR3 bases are TGTGCCAGCAGCTCCGGGACTAGCGGGGGGACAGATACGCAGTATTTT.

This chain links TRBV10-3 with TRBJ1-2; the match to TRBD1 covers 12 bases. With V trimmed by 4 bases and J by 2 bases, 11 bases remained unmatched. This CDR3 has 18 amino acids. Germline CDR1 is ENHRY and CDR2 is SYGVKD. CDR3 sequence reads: CAISASGTGGGLNYGYTF. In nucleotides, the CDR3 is TGTGCCATCAGTGCCTCCGGGACAGGGGGCGGTTTGAACTATGGCTACACCTTC.

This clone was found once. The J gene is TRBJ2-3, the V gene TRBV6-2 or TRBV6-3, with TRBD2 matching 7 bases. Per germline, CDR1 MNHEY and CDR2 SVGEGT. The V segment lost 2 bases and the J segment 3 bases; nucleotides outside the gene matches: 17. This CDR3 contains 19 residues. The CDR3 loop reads CASSYPPRYTGGGTDTQYF. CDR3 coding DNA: TGTGCCAGCAGTTACCCCCCTCGATATACGGGGGGAGGGACAGATACGCAGTATTTT.

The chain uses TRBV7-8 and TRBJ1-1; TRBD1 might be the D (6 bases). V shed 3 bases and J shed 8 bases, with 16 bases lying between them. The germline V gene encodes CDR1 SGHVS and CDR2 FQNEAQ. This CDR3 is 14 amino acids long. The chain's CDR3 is CASSFETGIREAFF. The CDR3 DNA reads TGTGCCAGCAGCTTCGAAACAGGGATTAGGGAAGCTTTCTTT.

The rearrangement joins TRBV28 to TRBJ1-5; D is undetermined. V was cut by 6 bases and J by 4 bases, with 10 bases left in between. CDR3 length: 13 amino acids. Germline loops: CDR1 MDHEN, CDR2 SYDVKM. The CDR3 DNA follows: TGTGCCAGCAGCATTACGGGGAATCAGCCCCAGCATTTT. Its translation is CASSITGNQPQHF.

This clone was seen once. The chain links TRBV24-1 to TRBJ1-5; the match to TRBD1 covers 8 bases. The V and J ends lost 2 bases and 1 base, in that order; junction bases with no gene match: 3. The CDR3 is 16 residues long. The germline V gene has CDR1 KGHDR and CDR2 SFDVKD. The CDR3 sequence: CATSDYRTGSNQPQHF. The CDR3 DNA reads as TGTGCCACCAGTGATTATCGGACAGGGAGCAATCAGCCCCAGCATTTT.

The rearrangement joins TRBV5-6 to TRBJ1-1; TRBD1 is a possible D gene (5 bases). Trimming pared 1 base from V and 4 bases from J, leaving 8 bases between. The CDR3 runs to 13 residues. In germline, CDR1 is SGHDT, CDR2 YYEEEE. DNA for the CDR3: TGTGCCAGCAGCTTGAGGCAGGGCACTGAAGCTTTCTTT. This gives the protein CASSLRQGTEAFF. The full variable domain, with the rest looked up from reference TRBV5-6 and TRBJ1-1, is DAGVTQSPTHLIKTRGQQVTLRCSPKSGHDTVSWYQQALGQGPQFIFQYYEEEERQRGNFPDRFSGHQFPNYSSELNVNALLLGDSALYLCASSLRQGTEAFFGQGTRLTVV.